Presented here are 27 T cell receptor beta chains from one specimen sequenced in a study of identical twins. Using its own MiXCR run on the 5' RACE reads, TCRdb lists one record per CDR3 protein. The data show about 220,000 distinct CDR3 sequences, with 6.5% to 8% seen just once and approximately 15% held by the top ten. Another study also made use of these data, one on T cells expressing NK-cell markers.

Input material: CD8+ T cells sorted from blood. These receptors originate from a woman aged 18-30 years in good health.

The chain employs TRBV30 and TRBJ2-5; a possible D gene is TRBD1 (6 bases). The CDR3 runs to 14 residues. Trimming took 2 bases from V and 5 from J, leaving 15 bases between them. Germline CDR1 GTSNPN, CDR2 SVGIG (reference sequence). CDR3 in DNA: TGTGCCTGGAGTCACGGCAGGGGTCGGGAGACCCAGTACTTC. Translated, it gives CAWSHGRGRETQYF.

This sequence joins TRBV30 and TRBJ2-7, with TRBD2 matching 7 bases. Germline V gene data show CDR1 as GTSNPN and CDR2 as SVGIG (reference sequence). J lost 7 bases, V lost 5 bases, and 8 bases had no gene match. This CDR3 region has 12 residues. CDR3 bases: TGTGCCTGGTTCTCCACCGGGAGGGAGCAGTACTTC. Encoded protein: CAWFSTGREQYF.

This clonotype was picked up a small number of times. This chain joins TRBV6-1 and TRBJ1-2; D not certain. V lost 6 bases to trimming and J lost 7 bases, with 9 bases between them. CDR3 length: 11 amino acids. Germline lookup yields CDR1 MNHNS and CDR2 SASEGT. The DNA for the CDR3 is TGTGCCAGCAGATCTGGCCTTGGCTACACCTTC. It yields the protein CASRSGLGYTF.

This clonotype was counted a few times. The chain has TRBV4-2 and TRBJ2-3; 8 nucleotides align to TRBD2. V shed 0 bases, J shed 4 bases, and the junction held 15 bases outside the gene matches. The CDR3 totals 19 residues. CDR1 is LGHNA and CDR2 is YNFKEQ in the germline V gene. The CDR3 DNA reads as TGTGCCAGCAGCCAAGATGTCACAATACCAGCGGGAGTCCCAGATACGCAGTATTTT. Residues: CASSQDVTIPAGVPDTQYF.

Ten or more counts support this clonotype. V gene TRBV19 combines with J gene TRBJ2-3, with 9 bases fitting TRBD1. Germline CDR1 and CDR2: LNHDA and SQIVND (reference sequence). This CDR3 has 14 residues. J lost 4 bases, V lost 1 base, and 0 bases had no gene match. Here the CDR3 reads CASSIGQGADTQYF. DNA for the CDR3: TGTGCCAGTAGTATAGGACAGGGGGCAGATACGCAGTATTTT.

This clonotype was observed a handful of times. V gene TRBV27 combines with J gene TRBJ2-1, with D tentatively TRBD1 (7 bases). The CDR3 sequence is 15 residues long. The V and J ends lost 5 bases and 2 bases respectively, with 13 bases between them. CDR1 MNHEY and CDR2 SMNVEV come from the germline V gene (reference sequence). As DNA, the CDR3 is TGTGCCAGCAGTCCCAGGGGGGAAGCCTACAATGAGCAGTTCTTC. Translated, it gives CASSPRGEAYNEQFF.

In its sample, this clonotype was seen many times. This rearrangement joins TRBV10-3 to TRBJ2-1; D unresolved. CDR1 ENHRY and CDR2 SYGVKD come from the germline V gene. With 0 bases removed from V and 10 bases from J, the gap between germline ends came to 7 bases. The CDR3 runs 12 residues. The CDR3 region is CAISESAAEQFF. CDR3 sequence (DNA): TGTGCCATCAGTGAGTCGGCGGCAGAGCAGTTCTTC.

This clonotype came up a few times. The V gene is TRBV11-2, the J gene TRBJ2-1; 8 bases agree with TRBD2. Germline V gene lookup returns CDR1 SGHAT and CDR2 FQNNGV. The length of the CDR3 is 15 residues. J was trimmed by 7 bases and V by 3 bases; bases with no gene match: 8. CDR3 region: CASSFILGTRNEQFF. The DNA for the CDR3 is TGTGCCAGCAGCTTTATACTCGGGACTAGGAATGAGCAGTTCTTC.

The V call is TRBV7-9, the J call TRBJ2-7; D ambiguous. Between the trimmed V and J ends, which lost 5 bases and 4 bases, there was a span of 15 bases. The CDR3 loop spans 14 amino acids. Germline CDR1 reads SEHNR; CDR2 reads FQNEAQ (reference sequence). The CDR3 bases are TGTGCCAGCAGCCCGCGTGAAGGGTATTACGAGCAGTACTTC. As protein: CASSPREGYYEQYF. Full variable domain (rest looked up from reference TRBV7-9 and TRBJ2-7): DTGVSQNPRHKITKRGQNVTFRCDPISEHNRLYWYRQTLGQGPEFLTYFQNEAQLEKSRLLSDRFSAERPKGSFSTLEIQRTEQGDSAMYLCASSPREGYYEQYFGPGTRLTVT.

Comments on this clonotype: Because the CDR3's place on the DNA is in doubt, the DNA is left out and the CDR3 is given as listed by TCRdb. The chain carries TRBV20-1 and TRBJ2-1; TRBD1 was called by the table and not checked on the DNA. The CDR3 spans 16 amino acids, including both terminal residues. Germline CDR1 reads DFQATT; CDR2 reads SNEGSKA (reference sequence). The CDR3 loop is CCAWGQAPGSYNEQFF.

As concerns this clonotype: The junction departs from germline at one end; a sequencing error may be responsible. The chain carries TRBV12-3 or TRBV12-4 and TRBJ1-2; maybe TRBD1 (5 bases). The CDR3 runs to 12 residues. CDR3 DNA: TGTGCCAGCAGCGGGGACCCCGAGGCAGGCTTTTTC. Residues: CASSGDPEAGFF.

The chain carries TRBV6-1 and TRBJ2-3; 10 nucleotides line up with TRBD2. CDR3 length: 16 residues. Germline V gene sequence: CDR1 MNHNS, CDR2 SASEGT. With 9 bases clipped from V and 1 base from J, the junction kept 10 bases outside the gene matches. The CDR3 region is CASTPLAGERTDTQYF. CDR3 coding DNA: TGTGCCAGTACACCTCTAGCGGGGGAACGCACAGATACGCAGTATTTT.

This clonotype was seen more than once but under ten times. The DNA of the CDR3 is TGTGCCAGCAGTTCCTCCGCCGTCAAAGATACGCAGTATTTT. Encoded protein: CASSSSAVKDTQYF. J is TRBJ2-3 and V is TRBV6-5; D is unresolved. Germline CDR1 and CDR2: MNHEY and SVGAGI. With 4 bases removed from V and 5 bases from J, the gap between germline ends came to 13 bases. This CDR3 has 14 residues.

In this sample, this clonotype turned up many times. CDR3 region: CASSLATSYEQYF. For the CDR3, the DNA is TGTGCCAGCAGCTTAGCCACCTCCTACGAGCAGTACTTC. The rearrangement links TRBV11-2 to TRBJ2-7; no clear D gene. The germline CDR1 and CDR2 sequences are SGHAT and FQNNGV. The CDR3 consists of 13 residues. V was clipped by 1 base and J by 0 bases, with 4 bases between them.

This chain connects TRBV7-2 to TRBJ2-1, with 7 bases that match TRBD1. Germline loops: CDR1 SGHTA, CDR2 FQGNSA. After removal of 6 bases from V and 7 bases from J, the junction contained 9 bases not matched to a gene. This CDR3 is 14 amino acids long. This CDR3 reads CASRPYRGGNEQFF. The CDR3 bases are TGTGCCAGCAGACCTTACAGGGGCGGGAATGAGCAGTTCTTC.

This chain joins TRBV13 and TRBJ2-1; 9 positions match TRBD1. V was pared by 3 bases and J by 4 bases, with 7 bases of the junction left unmatched. The CDR3 covers 16 residues. Germline V gene sequence: CDR1 PRHDT, CDR2 FYEKMQ (reference sequence). The CDR3 DNA reads TGTGCCAGCAGCTTTCAACCGGGACAGGGATACAATGAGCAGTTCTTC. This encodes CASSFQPGQGYNEQFF. Full variable domain (missing parts from reference TRBV13 and TRBJ2-1): AAGVIQSPRHLIKEKRETATLKCYPIPRHDTVYWYQQGPGQDPQFLISFYEKMQSDKGSIPDRFSAQQFSDYHSELNMSSLELGDSALYFCASSFQPGQGYNEQFFGPGTRLTVL.

This clonotype came up a few times. This chain connects TRBV29-1 to TRBJ2-5; D is unclear. Trimming stripped 4 bases from V and 4 bases from J, with 16 bases between. Germline V lookup: CDR1 SQVTM, CDR2 ANQGSEA. The CDR3 length is 14 residues. The CDR3 region is CSVVGPAAGETQYF. CDR3 sequence (DNA): TGCAGCGTTGTCGGGCCGGCGGCCGGAGAGACCCAGTACTTC.

This clonotype was recorded many times. V and J are TRBV5-1 and TRBJ1-1; D is unclear. Per the germline V gene, CDR1 is SGHRS and CDR2 is YFSETQ. CDR3 size: 14 residues. V lost 0 bases to trimming and J lost 1 base, with 7 bases between them. The CDR3 region has the DNA TGCGCCAGCAGCTTGGAACCATCGAACACTGAAGCTTTCTTT. This sequence encodes CASSLEPSNTEAFF.

J is TRBJ2-7 and V is TRBV20-1; 8 bases match TRBD1. The germline CDR1 and CDR2 sequences are DFQATT and SNEGSKA (reference sequence). The length of the CDR3 is 13 residues. J lost 6 bases, V lost 7 bases, and 11 bases had no gene match. The CDR3 DNA sequence: TGCAGTGTTATGACAGGGGATGTGGGCGAGCAGTACTTC. This encodes CSVMTGDVGEQYF.

CDR3 in amino acids: CASSPDSNYGYTF. For the CDR3, the DNA is TGTGCCAGCAGTCCGGACAGTAACTATGGCTACACCTTC. The V call is TRBV9, the J call TRBJ1-2, with D perhaps matching TRBD1 (6 bases). The CDR3 runs 13 residues. V gave up 5 bases and J gave up 1 base, with 9 bases separating them. Germline V CDR1 and CDR2: SGDLS, YYNGEE.

There are many counts of this clonotype. In DNA form, the CDR3 reads TGTGCCACCAGCGGCCGACTAGCCATCCAAGAGACCCAGTACTTC. Translation gives CATSGRLAIQETQYF. The chain carries TRBV15 and TRBJ2-5; 7 bases align to TRBD2. The germline V gene encodes CDR1 LNHNV and CDR2 YYDKDF (reference sequence). V shed 5 bases and J 1 base; nucleotides not matched to a gene: 7. The CDR3 has 15 amino acids.

This clonotype was observed a few times. V and J are TRBV7-9 and TRBJ2-7, with TRBD1 matching over 8 bases. Germline V gene sequence: CDR1 SEHNR, CDR2 FQNEAQ (reference sequence). V trimming: 4 bases; J trimming: 2 bases; junction bases outside the gene matches: 10. The CDR3 extends over 16 amino acids. The CDR3 is CASSSGGPEAPYEQYF. The CDR3 DNA follows: TGTGCCAGCAGCTCAGGGGGCCCGGAGGCCCCCTACGAGCAGTACTTC.

In its sample, this clonotype was seen many times. The chain carries TRBV29-1 and TRBJ2-3; D is possibly TRBD1 (5 bases). The V gene lost 8 bases and the J gene lost 2 bases, with 11 bases spanning the gap. This CDR3 region has 12 residues. Germline V gene sequence: CDR1 SQVTM, CDR2 ANQGSEA. CDR3 in amino acids: CSTRELTDTQYF. The CDR3 nucleotides are TGCAGCACCAGGGAACTCACAGATACGCAGTATTTT.

This clonotype has more than one count but fewer than ten. This rearrangement joins TRBV29-1 to TRBJ1-1, with TRBD1 as a possible D gene (6 bases). The CDR3 runs to 12 residues. The germline CDR1 and CDR2 sequences are SQVTM and ANQGSEA. V was shortened by 6 bases and J by 13 bases, with 21 bases between the two germline ends. The CDR3 DNA reads TGCAGCGTCGCCCGGACAGCTTTCCCGGATTTCTTT. It codes for CSVARTAFPDFF. Full variable domain (missing parts from reference TRBV29-1 and TRBJ1-1): SAVISQKPSRDICQRGTSLTIQCQVDSQVTMMFWYRQQPGQSLTLIATANQGSEATYESGFVIDKFPISRPNLTFSTLTVSNMSPEDSSIYLCSVARTAFPDFFGQGTRLTVV.

This chain links TRBV27 with TRBJ2-6, with D perhaps TRBD1 (6 bases). Trimming cost V 1 base and J 0 bases, with 19 bases left between them. The CDR3 consists of 20 residues. From germline, CDR1 is MNHEY and CDR2 SMNVEV (reference sequence). The CDR3 DNA is TGTGCCAGCAGTTTATACGACAGGTACTCAACAGGCTCTGGGGCCAACGTCCTGACTTTC. Residues: CASSLYDRYSTGSGANVLTF.

The sample holds many counts of this clonotype. The J gene is TRBJ1-4, the V gene TRBV19, with D maybe TRBD1 (5 bases). CDR1 and CDR2 from the germline V gene are LNHDA and SQIVND (reference sequence). Between the trimmed V and J ends, which lost 6 bases and 0 bases, there was a span of 11 bases. The CDR3 totals 15 residues. CDR3 bases: TGTGCCAGTAGCCACGGGACGGCAACTAATGAAAAACTGTTTTTT. Amino acids: CASSHGTATNEKLFF.

This clonotype was seen more than once but under ten times. The chain is built from TRBV5-1 and TRBJ1-1; D gene uncertain. Trimming cost V 5 bases and J 7 bases, with 15 bases left between them. From germline, CDR1 is SGHRS and CDR2 YFSETQ. The CDR3 extends over 13 amino acids. The DNA for the CDR3 is TGCGCCAGCAGGCTTTTAATGGGGAATGAAGCTTTCTTT. It translates to CASRLLMGNEAFF.